This T cell receptor beta chain was identified in a study of identical twins. Many counts were recorded for this clonotype. From the 5' RACE reads, TCRdb called clonotypes with MiXCR, one entry per CDR3 protein. This table holds roughly 750,000 distinct CDR3 sequences, 21% found once. The same data also went into a second study, on T cells expressing NK-cell markers. That paper adds: The TCR beta repertoires were obtained from sorted CD3+CD56+NKG2C+, CD3+CD56+NKG2C- and CD3+CD56-NKG2C+ T cells. The CD3+CD56-NKG2C+ fraction was also led by these clonotypes in several donors.

The specimen was PBMCs. The TCR originated in a woman under 30 in good health.

The CDR3 nucleotides are TGCAGTGCTAAGGGACTAACGCGTAATGAGCAGTTCTTC. Protein: CSAKGLTRNEQFF. The chain employs TRBV20-1 and TRBJ2-1; 7 nucleotides agree with TRBD2. V lost 4 bases to trimming and J lost 7 bases; unmatched junction nucleotides: 7. Germline loops: CDR1 DFQATT, CDR2 SNEGSKA (reference sequence). The CDR3 has 13 residues.